The following is a T cell receptor beta chain sequence with its context. Its antigen remains unidentified. Base-call qualities are not available, and no considerably larger clone is one nucleotide away. The record originates from a study of technical replicates of blood from a few donors (dated by TCRdb to about 2017). Receptor amplification or capture employed the immunoSEQ multiplex PCR assay. Here the immuneACCESS table is served through TCRdb, limited to in-frame sequences with V and J called. Missing clones are a known gap in these copies; in checked studies unresolved V genes cover under half, and the rest lacks a known reason. This sample comprises roughly 80,000 clones, roughly 95% of them detected only once. The ten largest make up 0.37% of the sample. The germline ends are 6 bases apart after V is trimmed by 4 bases and J by 0 bases. The germline V gene provides CDR1 SGHRS and CDR2 YFSETQ. CDR3 length: 13 amino acids, cysteine to phenylalanine. CDR3 DNA only is kept here, 39 bases in frame from base 1.

Sample: T cells isolated from PBMCs. The V gene is TRBV5-1 and the J gene is TRBJ2-3; the D gene remains uncertain. This receptor was taken from a human donor in good health. The CDR3 corresponds to CASSPSSTDTQYF. The DNA sequence is TGCGCCAGCAGCCCCTCTAGCACAGATACGCAGTATTTT.